This entry is about one T cell receptor beta chain. Compared with germline, one end of the junction differs, possibly owing to a read error. The repertoire was sequenced with immunoSEQ multiplex PCR; TCRdb's copy has only in-frame clones and lacks some. In the table there are approximately 44,000 clones, approximately 90% of which are singletons. Samples were taken at baseline and on day 1 of cycles 4 and 7. The CDR3 loop spans 14 amino acids. Germline V gene data show CDR1 as SGHDT and CDR2 as YYEEEE. This specimen belongs to a study of OX40 agonist ivuxolimab in advanced cancers. Sequencing used CD4+ or CD8+ T cells sorted from blood, obtained in a trial of the OX40 agonist ivuxolimab. The chain links TRBV5-6 to TRBJ2-4; 7 bases align to TRBD2. The clonotype originates from an adult with an advanced solid tumor such as melanoma, head and neck, liver or kidney cancer. In DNA, the CDR3 is TGTGCCAGCAGCTTGGCCCTCGCTAGCGGTCCGAGGAACTTC. It yields the protein CASSLALASGPRNF.